Listed below are T cell receptor beta chains from one sample, sequenced in a study of cytomegalovirus exposure and HLA in healthy donors. Sequencing was performed with immunoSEQ multiplex PCR; in TCRdb, only in-frame clones are kept and a portion is missing. The sample has about 89,000 clones; 86% are singletons. The material sequenced was PBMCs. These receptors were obtained from a man under 40 in good health and CMV-seropositive. Each CDR3 is given with its conserved first and last residue.

V: TRBV9
J: TRBJ1-2
CDR3: CASRRSGSHGYTF

V: TRBV9
J: TRBJ2-4
CDR3: CASSATTGGAGKNIQYF

V: TRBV12-5
J: TRBJ2-7
CDR3: CASGLVRISFAGPSFSSYEQYF

V: TRBV6-4
J: TRBJ2-1
CDR3: CASRMRHSSYNEQFF

V: TRBV27
J: TRBJ1-1
CDR3: CASSLRTRRRVSTEAFF

V: TRBV19
J: TRBJ1-5
CDR3: CASSIGTGRSGNQPQHF

V: TRBV5-5
J: TRBJ1-3
CDR3: CASAAVSTISGNTIYF

V: TRBV2
J: TRBJ2-7
CDR3: CASSVSSSQSGSYEQYF

V: TRBV18
J: TRBJ1-1
CDR3: CASSPPSRGDTEAFF

V: TRBV27
J: TRBJ2-3
CDR3: CASSILPAQGSADTQYF

V: TRBV19
J: TRBJ1-5
CDR3: CASLEAGQGIQPQHF

V: TRBV5-1
J: TRBJ2-5
CDR3: CASRTGTVISLAQETQYF

V: TRBV15
J: TRBJ2-3
CDR3: CATSRAGTSGATDTQYF

V: TRBV6-6
J: TRBJ1-5
CDR3: CASRDFRNQPQHF

V: TRBV29-1
J: TRBJ1-2
CDR3: CSVETAYGYTF

V: TRBV28
J: TRBJ2-1
CDR3: CASRVTSGRAGEQFF

V: TRBV4-1
J: TRBJ2-3
CDR3: CASSQDRRGLAGGEKDTQYF

V: TRBV19
J: TRBJ2-5
CDR3: CASSPRGTGVEETQYF

V: TRBV6-1
J: TRBJ2-1
CDR3: CASSEEWAAYNEQFF

V: TRBV30
J: TRBJ1-2
CDR3: CAWIKTGLMGGYTF

V: TRBV6-5
J: TRBJ2-6
CDR3: CASRESGANVLTF

V: TRBV28
J: TRBJ1-5
CDR3: CASRQGEQPQHF

V: TRBV7-3
J: TRBJ1-1
CDR3: CASSRTGNTEAFF

V: TRBV28
J: TRBJ1-1
CDR3: CASSLRGTVNTEAFF

V: TRBV27
J: TRBJ1-6
CDR3: CASSFNRGFGSPLHF

V: TRBV19
J: TRBJ2-2
CDR3: CASSSQGTGELFF

V: TRBV28
J: TRBJ2-1
CDR3: CASSLSSTPSGSSYNEQFF

V: TRBV27
J: TRBJ2-1
CDR3: CASSSPRDYPRNEQFF

V: TRBV28
J: TRBJ2-6
CDR3: CASSLPGLLSGANVLTF

V: TRBV4-1
J: TRBJ2-5
CDR3: CASSPGRAGGQETQYF

V: TRBV6-4
J: TRBJ2-3
CDR3: CASSDGTGGDTQYF

V: TRBV19
J: TRBJ2-7
CDR3: CASSRELVHEQYF

V: TRBV5-5
J: TRBJ2-7
CDR3: CASSFQGGVLYF

V: TRBV4-1
J: TRBJ1-4
CDR3: CASSQGWSGIEKLFF